Each of the 27 T cell receptor beta chains below was sequenced from the same sample in a study of identical twins. TCRdb redid the calling of the 5' RACE reads with MiXCR, one entry per CDR3 protein. The sample lists hundreds of thousands of distinct CDR3 sequences, 9% to 15% occurring once. These same records also appear under a second study, on yellow fever vaccine responses in identical twins.

Sequenced: PBMCs. The receptors here all came from a woman between 18 and 29 years old in good health.

This clonotype was seen only a few times. The chain combines TRBV3-1 with TRBJ2-7; D is uncertain. Germline CDR1 reads LGHDT; CDR2 reads YNNKEL (reference sequence). This CDR3 comprises 13 residues. The germline V and J ends were trimmed by 3 bases and 7 bases, with 13 bases remaining between them. The CDR3 region is CASSQLVSTEQYF. CDR3 nucleotide sequence: TGTGCCAGCAGCCAGTTAGTGAGTACGGAGCAGTACTTC.

The chain combines TRBV20-1 with TRBJ2-1; 7 bases agree with TRBD1. The length of the CDR3 is 13 residues. The germline V gene has CDR1 DFQATT and CDR2 SNEGSKA (reference sequence). The V gene end was trimmed by 5 bases and the J gene end by 12 bases; junction bases not matched to a gene: 13. The CDR3 is CSASDRVHTGQFF. In nucleotides, the CDR3 is TGCAGTGCTTCTGACAGGGTCCATACTGGGCAGTTCTTC.

The V gene is TRBV14, the J gene TRBJ1-5; no clear D. Germline values: CDR1 SGHDN, CDR2 FVKESK. The CDR3 runs 13 residues. V was clipped by 4 bases and J by 0 bases, with 4 bases between them. The CDR3 sequence: CASSRRSNQPQHF. As DNA, the CDR3 is TGTGCCAGCAGCCGGCGTAGCAATCAGCCCCAGCATTTT.

This clonotype was recorded at least ten times. V is TRBV4-2 and J is TRBJ2-7, with 9 bases identical to TRBD1. V trimming: 0 bases; J trimming: 3 bases; junction bases outside the gene matches: 3. Germline CDR1 and CDR2: LGHNA and YNFKEQ. The CDR3 sequence is 15 residues long. The CDR3 is CASSQEGTGYYEQYF. Here the CDR3 DNA reads TGTGCCAGCAGCCAAGAGGGGACAGGGTACTACGAGCAGTACTTC.

The genes are TRBV4-1 and TRBJ2-1, with 9 bases aligning to TRBD2. V lost 1 base to trimming and J lost 8 bases; unmatched junction nucleotides: 0. The CDR3 spans 13 residues. CDR1 and CDR2 from the germline V gene are MGHRA and YSYEKL. CDR3 protein: CASSQGTSDEQFF. DNA of the CDR3: TGCGCCAGCAGCCAAGGGACTAGCGATGAGCAGTTCTTC.

The CDR3 loop is CASSQRGTAAFVNTEAFF. CDR3 sequence (DNA): TGTGCCAGCAGTCAAAGAGGGACAGCTGCCTTCGTGAACACTGAAGCTTTCTTT. V is TRBV2 and J is TRBJ1-1; 7 bases are shared with TRBD1. Germline loops: CDR1 SNHLY, CDR2 FYNNEI. After removal of 5 bases from V and 0 bases from J, the junction contained 15 bases not matched to a gene. This CDR3 spans 18 amino acids.

The rearrangement links TRBV12-3 or TRBV12-4 to TRBJ2-5; 9 positions agree with TRBD2. V shed 5 bases and J 5 bases; nucleotides not matched to a gene: 9. The CDR3 is 15 amino acids. The CDR3 here is CASSVGLAGWETQYF. The CDR3 region has the DNA TGTGCCAGCAGTGTAGGGCTAGCGGGATGGGAGACCCAGTACTTC.

This clonotype was counted between two and nine times. CDR3 region: CASSRSSGLHSYEQYF. The CDR3 nucleotides read TGTGCCAGCAGTAGGTCTAGCGGGCTTCACTCCTACGAGCAGTACTTC. The rearrangement links TRBV6-1 to TRBJ2-7, with 8 positions matching TRBD2. J gave up 0 bases and V 5 bases, and 9 bases lay outside the gene matches. Germline V CDR1 and CDR2: MNHNS, SASEGT. This CDR3 spans 16 amino acids.

V and J are TRBV20-1 and TRBJ2-3; either TRBD1 or TRBD2 may supply D (5 bases each). Looked up from germline, CDR1 is DFQATT and CDR2 is SNEGSKA (reference sequence). Trimming left V 5 bases short and J 2 bases short, with 17 bases between. This CDR3 region has 15 residues. The CDR3 DNA sequence: TGCAGTGCTCCTATGCCACGGGGCCCCACAGATACGCAGTATTTT. This codes for CSAPMPRGPTDTQYF.

The J gene is TRBJ2-7, the V gene TRBV7-9; D unclear. The CDR3 is 16 residues long. The germline CDR1 and CDR2 sequences are SEHNR and FQNEAQ (reference sequence). V was trimmed by 1 base and J by 2 bases, leaving 15 bases between them. CDR3 sequence (DNA): TGTGCCAGCAGCTTAGTTGGGAAAGATCCCGCCTACGAGCAGTACTTC. It specifies CASSLVGKDPAYEQYF.

In this sample, this clonotype turned up a few times. The chain combines TRBV7-9 with TRBJ2-2; a possible D gene is TRBD1 (6 bases). The CDR3 runs to 15 residues. V dropped 7 bases and J dropped 1 base, with 13 bases sitting between them. From germline, CDR1 is SEHNR and CDR2 FQNEAQ (reference sequence). In DNA, the CDR3 is TGTGCCAGCAAACAGGACAGTTGGAACACCGGGGAGCTGTTTTTT. Its protein product is CASKQDSWNTGELFF.

In its sample, this clonotype was seen a few times. This chain joins TRBV11-2 and TRBJ2-7, with 12 bases aligning to TRBD2. With 5 bases clipped from V and 7 bases from J, the junction kept 9 bases outside the gene matches. Germline V gives CDR1 SGHAT, CDR2 FQNNGV. The CDR3 extends over 15 amino acids. CDR3 amino acids: CASSTRLAGAGEQYF. The CDR3 DNA is TGTGCCAGCAGCACAAGACTAGCGGGAGCAGGGGAGCAGTACTTC.

This clonotype has a count of ten or more. The chain carries TRBV7-9 and TRBJ2-3, with 10 bases that match TRBD1. This CDR3 is 17 amino acids long. V shed 5 bases and J 1 base; nucleotides not matched to a gene: 9. Germline CDR1 is SEHNR and CDR2 is FQNEAQ (reference sequence). CDR3 DNA: TGTGCCAGCAGCCGCCTTCAGACAGGGGGCGGCACAGATACGCAGTATTTT. Translation gives CASSRLQTGGGTDTQYF.

This clonotype was seen a handful of times. This rearrangement joins TRBV2 to TRBJ2-7; D may be TRBD1 or TRBD2 (5 bases each). CDR3 length: 15 residues. Germline V gives CDR1 SNHLY, CDR2 FYNNEI. Trimming left V 8 bases short and J 1 base short, with 18 bases between. CDR3 sequence reads: CASGYEGSKSYEQYF. CDR3 DNA: TGTGCCAGCGGATACGAGGGGTCCAAGTCCTACGAGCAGTACTTC.

This clonotype was counted many times. This chain uses TRBV5-6 with TRBJ2-1; 8 bases line up with TRBD1. CDR3 length equals 14 residues. The V gene's germline CDR1 is SGHDT and CDR2 YYEEEE. The V segment lost 4 bases and the J segment 3 bases; nucleotides outside the gene matches: 3. CDR3 in DNA: TGTGCCAGCAGCACTGGACAGGGCTACAATGAGCAGTTCTTC. As protein: CASSTGQGYNEQFF.

The table lists this clonotype with many counts. This chain uses TRBV28 with TRBJ2-3; 7 nucleotides line up with TRBD2. Germline-derived CDR1 and CDR2 are MDHEN and SYDVKM. This CDR3 region has 14 residues. V lost 2 bases and J lost 8; bases outside the gene matches: 7. CDR3 in amino acids: CASSLVVTGGTQYF. CDR3 coding DNA: TGTGCCAGCAGTTTAGTAGTCACGGGGGGTACGCAGTATTTT.

The sample holds many counts of this clonotype. V is TRBV6-5 and J is TRBJ1-3, with D tentatively TRBD1 (6 bases). This CDR3 is 14 amino acids long. Trimming left V 3 bases short and J 4 bases short, with 10 bases between. Germline V gives CDR1 MNHEY, CDR2 SVGAGI. CDR3 in DNA: TGTGCCAGCAGTTATGGGGGGCTCGGAAACACCATATATTTT. Its protein is CASSYGGLGNTIYF.

This clonotype appeared a few times. The rearrangement joins TRBV12-3 or TRBV12-4 to TRBJ2-5; D might be TRBD1 (6 bases). The CDR3 covers 16 residues. The ends were cut back, 4 bases at V and 4 bases at J, with 19 bases in the middle. Here the CDR3 reads CASSSSGTKRGETQYF. In DNA form, the CDR3 reads TGTGCCAGCAGTTCATCCGGGACAAAAAGAGGAGAGACCCAGTACTTC.

J is TRBJ2-7 and V is TRBV20-1, with 12 bases lining up with TRBD2. Trimming at V came to 0 bases and at J to 3 bases, leaving 9 bases not matched to a gene. Per germline, CDR1 DFQATT and CDR2 SNEGSKA (reference sequence). The CDR3 is 17 residues long. In DNA form, the CDR3 reads TGCAGTGCTAGAGATCCGATAACTAGCGGGGGGCACTACGAGCAGTACGTC. Amino acid sequence: CSARDPITSGGHYEQYV.

About this clonotype itself: At one end the junction does not follow the germline gene, possibly because of a read error. J is TRBJ2-2 and V is TRBV12-3 or TRBV12-4, with 7 bases aligning to TRBD2. The CDR3 contains 13 residues. CDR3 amino acids: CSSSSGGTGELFF. CDR3 bases: TGTTCCAGCAGTTCCGGGGGGACCGGGGAGCTGTTTTTT.

Concerning this clonotype itself: The germline gene is not matched at one end of the junction; a read error may be the cause. V is TRBV3-1 and J is TRBJ2-1, with a possible D match to TRBD2 (6 bases). The germline gives CDR1 LGHDT, CDR2 YNNKEL (reference sequence). CDR3 length: 11 residues. The CDR3 region is CDSMGLSGKFF. The CDR3 DNA is TGTGACAGCATGGGACTGTCCGGGAAATTCTTC.

This rearrangement joins TRBV27 to TRBJ2-2; 8 nucleotides match TRBD2. Trimming at V came to 6 bases and at J to 6 bases, leaving 6 bases not matched to a gene. CDR1 is MNHEY, CDR2 SMNVEV, per germline (reference sequence). This CDR3 is built from 14 residues. This chain's CDR3 is CASSRLAKSGELFF. The DNA for the CDR3 is TGTGCCAGCAGCCGACTAGCGAAGTCCGGGGAGCTGTTTTTT.

The rearrangement links TRBV7-6 to TRBJ2-5; TRBD1 agrees at 9 bases. The length of the CDR3 is 16 residues. The V and J ends lost 5 bases and 4 bases, in that order; junction bases with no gene match: 11. The germline gives CDR1 SGHVS, CDR2 FNYEAQ. The CDR3 DNA sequence: TGTGCCAGCAGCCACTTTTCACAGGGGGCAAGAGAGACCCAGTACTTC. Protein: CASSHFSQGARETQYF.

This clonotype has only a few counts. The V and J genes are TRBV20-1 and TRBJ1-2; tentatively, D is TRBD1 (6 bases). V dropped 5 bases and J dropped 4 bases, with 8 bases sitting between them. Per the germline V gene, CDR1 is DFQATT and CDR2 is SNEGSKA (reference sequence). CDR3 length: 11 amino acids. DNA of the CDR3: TGCAGTGCTGAGGGGGGCTATGGCTACACCTTC. Amino acids: CSAEGGYGYTF.

This clonotype was seen more than once but under ten times. The J gene is TRBJ2-4, the V gene TRBV7-8; D not certain. This CDR3 region has 15 residues. V lost 0 bases and J lost 6, with 12 bases in between. Germline V CDR1 and CDR2: SGHVS, FQNEAQ. The CDR3 DNA sequence: TGTGCCAGCAGCTTAGCGGTGCAATGGGGAAACATTCAGTACTTC. Protein sequence: CASSLAVQWGNIQYF.

This clonotype has only a few counts. The chain carries TRBV5-1 and TRBJ1-3; D remains ambiguous. Trimming pared 7 bases from V and 4 bases from J, leaving 18 bases between. CDR3 length: 15 amino acids. The germline V gene has CDR1 SGHRS and CDR2 YFSETQ. The CDR3 loop is CASRTEGTSGNTIYF. DNA of the CDR3: TGCGCCAGCCGGACGGAGGGAACGTCCGGAAACACCATATATTTT.

Ten or more counts support this clonotype. The rearrangement joins TRBV5-6 to TRBJ2-1; no firm D call. The CDR3 spans 15 residues. Trimming removed 4 bases at V and 1 base at J, with 12 bases between. CDR1 is SGHDT and CDR2 is YYEEEE in the germline V gene. CDR3 region: CASSLGPLSYNEQFF. The CDR3 nucleotides read TGTGCCAGCAGCCTAGGCCCTTTATCCTACAATGAGCAGTTCTTC.